This TCR beta chain was sequenced in a study of shared clonotypes between healthy human individuals. As for the study in general: Per donor, three plates held CD4 naive cells, three held CD4 memory, two held CD8 naive and one held CD8 memory. Study-wide results and limits: Generally, naive subsets came out with larger estimated richness than memory subsets. Clonotypes shared by all four donors outscored non-shared clonotypes in generation probability.

To note about this clone: What it binds is not known.

Sequencing used immunoSEQ multiplex PCR; TCRdb keeps in-frame clones, though not all of them. The table shows some 2,500,000 clones, with more than 85% occurring only once. The V gene end was trimmed by 1 base and the J gene end by 3 bases; junction bases not matched to a gene: 8. CDR3 length equals 18 residues. Per germline, CDR1 SGHNT and CDR2 YENEEA. V gene TRBV11-3 combines with J gene TRBJ1-5, with TRBD1 matching 11 bases. This receptor was identified in a man between 18 and 29 years old in good health. Some clones in this sample may be carry-over from other donors' samples. What was sequenced was naive CD4+ T cells from PBMCs. The subset was: CD45RA+ positively selected. CDR3 DNA sequence: TGTGCCAGCAGCTTAGTATCTCGGACAGGGGGCCTCAATCAGCCCCAGCATTTT. Its protein product is CASSLVSRTGGLNQPQHF. Complete variable domain (other parts from reference TRBV11-3 and TRBJ1-5): EAGVVQSPRYKIIEKKQPVAFWCNPISGHNTLYWYLQNLGQGPELLIRYENEEAVDDSQLPKDRFSAERLKGVDSTLKIQPAELGDSAVYLCASSLVSRTGGLNQPQHFGDGTRLSIL.